This T cell receptor beta chain was found in a study of blood T cell repertoires in COVID-19. Germline V CDR1 and CDR2: LGHNA, YSLEER. The CDR3 is made up of 16 amino acids. Deletions cut 5 bases from V and 4 bases from J, with 20 bases between. Sequencing used immunoSEQ multiplex PCR; TCRdb keeps in-frame clones, though not all of them. Of around 380,000 clones listed, around 87% are singletons. The chain joins TRBV4-3 to TRBJ1-2; no clear D. The source is a man aged 25 to 40 who had recovered from COVID-19. The sequenced sample consisted of PBMCs or T cells enriched from blood (not recorded which). For the CDR3, the DNA is TGCGCCAGCAGCACCGCGGAGGGAGGCAAGGTCTATGGCTACACCTTC. It specifies CASSTAEGGKVYGYTF.